The rows below give T cell receptor beta chains drawn from one sample of a study of blood T cells in healthy people across ages. TCRdb itself ran the 5' RACE reads through MiXCR, one entry per CDR3 protein. This sample yields 1 million to 1.2 million distinct CDR3 sequences, of which more than 30% are seen a single time; around 13% belongs to the top ten. The sample taken for sequencing was blood. Every receptor here comes from a man aged 18 to 29 in good health. Each CDR3 is given with its conserved first and last residue. A D gene is named only where the DNA matches it firmly. Part of the rows lack a size; the others show once, few, many or a class for expanded clones.

-	TRBV12-3/TRBV12-4	TRBJ2-5	-	TGTGCCAGCAGTGTCAGCGGGACCCAGTACTTC	CASSVSGTQYF
few	TRBV20-1	TRBJ2-1	-	TGCAGTGCTAGAGATGCCGGGGAGTCCTACAATGAGCAGTTCTTC	CSARDAGESYNEQFF
-	TRBV19	TRBJ2-7	TRBD1	TGTGCCAGTAGTGAGTATCCGGGACAGGCCCACAATGAGCAGTACTTC	CASSEYPGQAHNEQYF
many	TRBV7-2	TRBJ2-1	-	TGTGCCAGCAGCTTGGAGCCGGGGTCCTCCTACAATGAGCAGTTCTTC	CASSLEPGSSYNEQFF
-	TRBV5-1	TRBJ2-3	-	TGCGCCAGCAGCTTGGTCAAGGAACCGGCAGATACGCAGTATTTT	CASSLVKEPADTQYF
few	TRBV29-1	TRBJ2-2	TRBD1	TGCAGCGTCACCCCGACAGGGTACGCGAACACCGGGGAGCTGTTTTTT	CSVTPTGYANTGELFF
-	TRBV4-2	TRBJ2-7	-	TGTGCCAGCAGCCAAGATAGCGCGGACGAGCAGTACTTC	CASSQDSADEQYF
few	TRBV7-2	TRBJ2-3	-	TGTGCCAGCAGCTTAGATAGGGGTGCTAGCACAGATACGCAGTATTTT	CASSLDRGASTDTQYF
-	TRBV5-1	TRBJ1-1	-	TGCGCCAGCAGCTTGGATGTCGGACAGCACACTGAAGCTTTCTTT	CASSLDVGQHTEAFF
few	TRBV10-3	TRBJ2-4	-	TGTGCCATCAACCCAGACAGAGCTGACTACAATGAGCAGTACTTC	CAINPDRADYNEQYF
few	TRBV4-2	TRBJ1-2	TRBD1	TGTGCCAGCAGCCAAGAAGCAGGGGGACACTATGGCTACACCTTC	CASSQEAGGHYGYTF
-	TRBV6-2/TRBV6-3	TRBJ1-3	-	TGTGCCAGCAGTTACGAAGGAGGGAGGTTTGGAAACACCATATATTTT	CASSYEGGRFGNTIYF
-	TRBV28	TRBJ1-1	-	TGTGCCAGCAGCCCGTCGGTTATTGAAGCTTTCTTT	CASSPSVIEAFF
-	TRBV9	TRBJ1-2	-	TGTGCCAGCAGCACCGGCAGGGGTGGCTACACCTTC	CASSTGRGGYTF
few	TRBV5-5	TRBJ2-7	-	TGTGCCAGCAGCTTGCCAGGGCTACACTCCTACGAGCAGTACTTC	CASSLPGLHSYEQYF
-	TRBV20-1	TRBJ1-6	-	TGCAGTGCTAGAGATGGGGGCACCTATAATGCACCCCTCCACTTT	CSARDGGTYNAPLHF
-	TRBV7-8	TRBJ2-3	TRBD1	TGTGCCAGCAGCTTAGATGGGGGCGAGGGGGCGGCTTACACAGATACGCAGTATTTT	CASSLDGGEGAAYTDTQYF
many	TRBV29-1	TRBJ2-1	TRBD2	TGCAGCACACCGGGGGGGGTCTCCTACAATGAGCAGTTCTTC	CSTPGGVSYNEQFF
-	TRBV12-5	TRBJ2-1	-	TGTGCTAGTGGTATGACTAGAGACAATGAGCAGTTCTTC	CASGMTRDNEQFF
-	TRBV20-1	TRBJ2-1	-	TGCAGTGCTAGAGATCCTCCGGTGGGGCAGTTCTTC	CSARDPPVGQFF
-	TRBV4-1	TRBJ1-1	-	TGCGCCAGCAGCCAAGTTGGGGTCGCCACTGAAGCTTTCTTT	CASSQVGVATEAFF
few	TRBV6-5	TRBJ1-5	-	TGTGCCAGCAGTCAAGGACCGGGACAGCCCCAGCATTTT	CASSQGPGQPQHF
many	TRBV4-3	TRBJ1-2	-	TGCGCCAGCAGCCAAGAGGCGCAGGGAGGCTGGAATGGCTACACCTTC	CASSQEAQGGWNGYTF
-	TRBV12-3/TRBV12-4	TRBJ1-5	-	TGTGCCAGCAGCTTTCGGCCCGATAGCAATCAGCCCCAGCATTTT	CASSFRPDSNQPQHF
-	TRBV3-1	TRBJ2-3	TRBD1	TGTGCCAGCAGCCAACCACTCGGACAGGGACTTTTGGATACGCAGTATTTT	CASSQPLGQGLLDTQYF
-	TRBV7-2	TRBJ1-2	TRBD1	TGTGCCAGCAGCTCAAGACAGGGAACCTATGGCTACACCTTC	CASSSRQGTYGYTF
-	TRBV3-1	TRBJ1-1	-	TGTGCCAGCAGCCAAGTAAGGGGGACGGACCCTGAAGCTTTCTTT	CASSQVRGTDPEAFF
few	TRBV7-9	TRBJ2-1	-	TGTGCCAGCAGCCGCAGGGAGTGGGGTTACTATGAGCAGTTCTTC	CASSRREWGYYEQFF
few	TRBV4-2	TRBJ2-7	-	TGTGCCAGCAGCCAAGATTCGGCGTTTGTCTCCTACGAGCAGTACTTC	CASSQDSAFVSYEQYF
once	TRBV6-2/TRBV6-3	TRBJ2-7	-	TGTGCCAGCAGTGGCCGGGGGGCAGCCACCTACGAGCAGTACTTC	CASSGRGAATYEQYF
few	TRBV2	TRBJ2-3	-	TGTGCCAGCAGTGAAAATCTTGGACTGCCGTTCGGGGGAGATACGCAGTATTTT	CASSENLGLPFGGDTQYF
few	TRBV6-6	TRBJ1-2	-	TGTGCCAGCAGTTACTCGACCCCAGGGAGTGGCTACACCTTC	CASSYSTPGSGYTF
many	TRBV7-9	TRBJ2-7	-	TGTGCCAGCAGCTTCTCTGTGGGGATTCCCTACGAGCAGTACTTC	CASSFSVGIPYEQYF
-	TRBV3-1	TRBJ1-2	TRBD1	TGTGCCAGCAGCGGAACCAGGGGGCCTGGCTACACCTTC	CASSGTRGPGYTF
few	TRBV9	TRBJ1-4	-	TGTGCCAGCAGCGCAGGGCATACCTCTGAAAAACTGTTTTTT	CASSAGHTSEKLFF
few	TRBV11-1	TRBJ2-2	-	TGTGCCAGCAGCTTCGAGCGGAACACCGGGGAGCTGTTTTTT	CASSFERNTGELFF
-	TRBV15	TRBJ2-1	-	TGTGCCACCAGCAGAGAGCTTAGCTATGAGCAGTTCTTC	CATSRELSYEQFF
few	TRBV10-3	TRBJ1-2	-	TGTGCCATCAGTGAAGGGGACGCATTGGGGGACACCTTC	CAISEGDALGDTF
-	TRBV9	TRBJ2-2	TRBD2	TGTGCCAGCGCCGGGGGGTTCTACAACACCGGGGAGCTGTTTTTT	CASAGGFYNTGELFF
few	TRBV12-3/TRBV12-4	TRBJ2-1	-	TGTGCCAGCAGTCCACCTTGGGGGGTGGTTGGGGAAGAAGACAATGAGCAGTTCTTC	CASSPPWGVVGEEDNEQFF
few	TRBV5-1	TRBJ2-6	-	TGCGCCAGCAGCTTGGACGGGCTCTGGGCCAACGTCCTGACTTTC	CASSLDGLWANVLTF
few	TRBV4-3	TRBJ1-1	-	TGCGCCAGCAGCCAAGAACTGGGGCAGAGCCCTCCCATGAACACTGAAGCTTTCTTT	CASSQELGQSPPMNTEAFF
-	TRBV5-1	TRBJ2-5	TRBD1	TGCGCCAGCAGCGCGGGACAGGGGGAAGAGACCCAGTACTTC	CASSAGQGEETQYF
few	TRBV27	TRBJ2-7	TRBD1	TGTGCCAGCAGTTTACGGACAGGGGGCGAGCAGTACTTC	CASSLRTGGEQYF
few	TRBV12-3/TRBV12-4	TRBJ2-5	-	TGTGCCAGCAGTTTCGGCGGGGCCGGGGAGACCCAGTACTTC	CASSFGGAGETQYF
few	TRBV29-1	TRBJ1-1	TRBD1	TGCAGCGTACATCGGGACAGGGACGACACTGAAGCTTTCTTT	CSVHRDRDDTEAFF
few	TRBV30	TRBJ1-1	-	TGTGCCTGGAGTCGGACGGACATGAACACTGAAGCTTTCTTT	CAWSRTDMNTEAFF
-	TRBV7-9	TRBJ2-7	TRBD2	TGTGCCAGCAGCTTGGCGGGGGGGAACTACGAGCAGTACTTC	CASSLAGGNYEQYF
-	TRBV7-3	TRBJ1-2	-	TGTGCCAGCAGCTTTACGACAGCCTATGGCTACACCTTC	CASSFTTAYGYTF
-	TRBV6-2/TRBV6-3	TRBJ2-7	TRBD1	TGTGCCAGCACCCCACGAGGGACAGGGGCCTACGAGCAGTACTTC	CASTPRGTGAYEQYF
-	TRBV7-9	TRBJ1-1	-	TGTGCCAGCAGCTTAGAGCAGGGAAGCACTGAAGCTTTCTTT	CASSLEQGSTEAFF
-	TRBV19	TRBJ2-1	-	TGTGCCAGTAGCACCACAAGTAGCCATGAGCAGTTCTTC	CASSTTSSHEQFF
-	TRBV6-5	TRBJ1-5	-	TGTGCCAGCTCACCAACCCATAGCAATCAGCCCCAGCATTTT	CASSPTHSNQPQHF
-	TRBV2	TRBJ2-7	TRBD1	TGTGCCAGCAGAGAACAACAGGGGGTAATCACCCAAAGGTCCACCTACGAGCAGTACTTC	CASREQQGVITQRSTYEQYF
few	TRBV6-2/TRBV6-3	TRBJ2-3	-	TGTGCCAGCAGTTATGGACGGCTTAGCACAGATACGCAGTATTTT	CASSYGRLSTDTQYF
-	TRBV12-3/TRBV12-4	TRBJ2-3	TRBD2	TGTGCCAGCAGTATCACTAGCGGGGGTGGCACAGATACGCAGTATTTT	CASSITSGGGTDTQYF
-	TRBV20-1	TRBJ2-3	-	TGCAGTGGGAGAGATACGCAGTATTTT	CSGRDTQYF
few	TRBV4-3	TRBJ2-3	-	TGCGCCAGCAGCCAAGGGTCTTTCGCGGGCACAGATACGCAGTATTTT	CASSQGSFAGTDTQYF
-	TRBV20-1	TRBJ1-2	-	TGCAGTGCTACATCCTACGGTCCGGGACCCTATGGCTACACCTTC	CSATSYGPGPYGYTF
-	TRBV6-5	TRBJ1-2	TRBD1	TGTGCCAGCAGTCCCGGGACAGGGGGATTTAACTATGGCTACACCTTC	CASSPGTGGFNYGYTF